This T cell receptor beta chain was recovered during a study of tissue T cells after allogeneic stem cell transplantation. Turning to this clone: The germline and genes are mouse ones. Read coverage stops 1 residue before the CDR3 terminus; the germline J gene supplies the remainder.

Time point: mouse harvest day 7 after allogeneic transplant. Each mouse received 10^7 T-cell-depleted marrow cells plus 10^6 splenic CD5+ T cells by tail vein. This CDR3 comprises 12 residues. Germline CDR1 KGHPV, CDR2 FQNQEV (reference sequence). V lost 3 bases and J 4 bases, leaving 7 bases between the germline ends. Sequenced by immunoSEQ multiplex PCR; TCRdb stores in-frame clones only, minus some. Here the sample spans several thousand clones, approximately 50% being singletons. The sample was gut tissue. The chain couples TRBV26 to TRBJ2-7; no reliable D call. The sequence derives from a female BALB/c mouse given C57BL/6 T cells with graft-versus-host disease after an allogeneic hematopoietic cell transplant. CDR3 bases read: TGTGCCAGCAGTCTTGACAAATATGAACAGTAC. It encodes CASSLDKYEQY. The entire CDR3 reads CASSLDKYEQYF.